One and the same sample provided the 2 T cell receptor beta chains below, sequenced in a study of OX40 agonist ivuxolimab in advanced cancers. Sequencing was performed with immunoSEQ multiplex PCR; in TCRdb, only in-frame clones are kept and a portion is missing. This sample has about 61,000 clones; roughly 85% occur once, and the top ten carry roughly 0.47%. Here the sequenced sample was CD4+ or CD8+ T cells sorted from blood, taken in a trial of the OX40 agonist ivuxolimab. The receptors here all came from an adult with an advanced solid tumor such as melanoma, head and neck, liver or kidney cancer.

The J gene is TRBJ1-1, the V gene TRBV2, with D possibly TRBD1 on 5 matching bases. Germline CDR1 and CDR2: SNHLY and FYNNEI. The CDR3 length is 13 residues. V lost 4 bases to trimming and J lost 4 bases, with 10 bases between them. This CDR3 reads CASSGGIRTEAFF. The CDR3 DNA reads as TGTGCCAGCAGTGGGGGGATTCGCACTGAAGCTTTCTTT.

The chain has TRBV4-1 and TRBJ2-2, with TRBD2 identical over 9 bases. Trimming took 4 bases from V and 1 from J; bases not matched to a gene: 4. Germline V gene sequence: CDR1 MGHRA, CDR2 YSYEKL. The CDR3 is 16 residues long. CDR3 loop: CASSLNSGGNTGELFF. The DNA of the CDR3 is TGCGCCAGCAGCCTAAATAGCGGGGGGAACACCGGGGAGCTGTTTTTT.